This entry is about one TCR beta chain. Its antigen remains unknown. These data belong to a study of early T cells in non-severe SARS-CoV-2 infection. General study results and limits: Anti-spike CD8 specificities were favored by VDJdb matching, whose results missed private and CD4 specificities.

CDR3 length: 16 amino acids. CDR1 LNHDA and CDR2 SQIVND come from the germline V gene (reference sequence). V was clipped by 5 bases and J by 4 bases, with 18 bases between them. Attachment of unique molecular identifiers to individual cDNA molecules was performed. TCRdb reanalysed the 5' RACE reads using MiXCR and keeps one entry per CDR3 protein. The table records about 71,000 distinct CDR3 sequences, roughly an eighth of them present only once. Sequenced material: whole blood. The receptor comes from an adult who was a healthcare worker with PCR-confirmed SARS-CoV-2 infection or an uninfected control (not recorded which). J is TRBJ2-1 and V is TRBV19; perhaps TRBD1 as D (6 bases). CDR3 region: CASSPLGWTAYNEQFF. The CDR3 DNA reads TGTGCCAGTAGTCCCCTTGGGTGGACAGCGTACAATGAGCAGTTCTTC.